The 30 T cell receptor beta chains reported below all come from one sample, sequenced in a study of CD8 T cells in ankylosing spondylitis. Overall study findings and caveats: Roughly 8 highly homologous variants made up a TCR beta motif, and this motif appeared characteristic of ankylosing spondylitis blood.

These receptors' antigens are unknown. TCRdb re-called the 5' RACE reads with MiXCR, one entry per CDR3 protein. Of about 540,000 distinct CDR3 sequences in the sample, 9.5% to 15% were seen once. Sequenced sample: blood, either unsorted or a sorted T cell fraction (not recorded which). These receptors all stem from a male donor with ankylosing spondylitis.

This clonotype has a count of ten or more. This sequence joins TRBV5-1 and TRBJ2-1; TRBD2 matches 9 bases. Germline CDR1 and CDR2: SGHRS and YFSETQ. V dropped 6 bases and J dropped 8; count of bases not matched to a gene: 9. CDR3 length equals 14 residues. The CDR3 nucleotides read TGCGCCAGCACCCTTAGCGGGAGAGCGGATGAGCAGTTCTTC. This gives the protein CASTLSGRADEQFF.

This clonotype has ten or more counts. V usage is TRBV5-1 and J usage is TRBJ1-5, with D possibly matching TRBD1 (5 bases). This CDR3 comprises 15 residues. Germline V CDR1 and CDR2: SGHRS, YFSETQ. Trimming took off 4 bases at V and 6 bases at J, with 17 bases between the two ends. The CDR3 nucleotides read TGCGCCAGCAGCCCCGGGGCAGGGTCGGGTCAGCCCCAGCATTTT. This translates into CASSPGAGSGQPQHF.

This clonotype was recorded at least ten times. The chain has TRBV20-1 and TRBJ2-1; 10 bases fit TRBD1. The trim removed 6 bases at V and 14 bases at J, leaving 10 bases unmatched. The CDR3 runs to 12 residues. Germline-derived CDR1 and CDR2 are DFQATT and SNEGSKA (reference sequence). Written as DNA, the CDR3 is TGCAGTGCCCCAACGGGGGGGACAGGGGAGTTCTTC. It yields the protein CSAPTGGTGEFF.

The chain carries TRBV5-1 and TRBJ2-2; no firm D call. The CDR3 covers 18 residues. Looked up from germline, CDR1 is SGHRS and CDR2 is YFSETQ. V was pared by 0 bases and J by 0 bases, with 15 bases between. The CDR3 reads CASSLALGRDANTGELFF. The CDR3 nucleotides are TGCGCCAGCAGCTTGGCCTTGGGTAGAGACGCGAACACCGGGGAGCTGTTTTTT. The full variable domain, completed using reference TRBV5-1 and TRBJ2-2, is KAGVTQTPRYLIKTRGQQVTLSCSPISGHRSVSWYQQTPGQGLQFLFEYFSETQRNKGNFPGRFSGRQFSNSRSEMNVSTLELGDSALYLCASSLALGRDANTGELFFGEGSRLTVL.

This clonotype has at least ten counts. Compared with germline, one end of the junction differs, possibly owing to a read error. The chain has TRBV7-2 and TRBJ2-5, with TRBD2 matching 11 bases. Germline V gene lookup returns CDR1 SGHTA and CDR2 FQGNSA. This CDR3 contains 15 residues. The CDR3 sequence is CASSLQLAGEETQYF. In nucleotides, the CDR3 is TGCGCCAGCAGCTTGCAACTAGCGGGAGAGGAGACCCAGTACTTC.

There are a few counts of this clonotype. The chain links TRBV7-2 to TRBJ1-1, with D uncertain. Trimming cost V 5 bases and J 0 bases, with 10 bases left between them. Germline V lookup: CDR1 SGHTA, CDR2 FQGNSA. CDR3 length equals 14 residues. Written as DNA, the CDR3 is TGTGCCAGCAGCCCGCGTCGACTGAACACTGAAGCTTTCTTT. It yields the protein CASSPRRLNTEAFF. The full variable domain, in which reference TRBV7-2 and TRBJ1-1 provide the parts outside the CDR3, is GAGVSQSPSNKVTEKGKDVELRCDPISGHTALYWYRQSLGQGLEFLIYFQGNSAPDKSGLPSDRFSAERTGGSVSTLTIQRTQQEDSAVYLCASSPRRLNTEAFFGQGTRLTVV.

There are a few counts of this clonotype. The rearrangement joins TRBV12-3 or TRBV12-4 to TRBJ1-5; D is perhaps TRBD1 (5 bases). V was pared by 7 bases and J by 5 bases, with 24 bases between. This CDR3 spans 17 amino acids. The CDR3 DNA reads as TGTGCCAGCACCCTAGGGCTCGGGACCGGAGCATATCAGCCCCAGCATTTT. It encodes CASTLGLGTGAYQPQHF.

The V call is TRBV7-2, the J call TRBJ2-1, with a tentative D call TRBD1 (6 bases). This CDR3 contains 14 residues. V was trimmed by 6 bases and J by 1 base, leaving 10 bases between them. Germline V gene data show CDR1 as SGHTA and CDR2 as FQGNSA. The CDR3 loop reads CASRQQGSYNEQFF. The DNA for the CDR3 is TGTGCCAGCAGGCAACAGGGTTCCTACAATGAGCAGTTCTTC.

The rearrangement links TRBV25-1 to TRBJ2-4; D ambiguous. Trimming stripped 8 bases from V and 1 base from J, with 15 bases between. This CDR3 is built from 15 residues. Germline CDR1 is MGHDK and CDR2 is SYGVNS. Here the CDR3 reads CASGPGPVAKNIQYF. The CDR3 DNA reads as TGTGCCAGCGGTCCGGGCCCTGTCGCCAAAAACATTCAGTACTTC.

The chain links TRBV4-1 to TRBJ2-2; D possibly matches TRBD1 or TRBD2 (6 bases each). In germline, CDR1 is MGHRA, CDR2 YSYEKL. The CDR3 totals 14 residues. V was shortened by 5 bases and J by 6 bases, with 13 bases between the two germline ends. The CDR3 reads CASSSGAGSGELFF. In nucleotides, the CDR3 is TGCGCCAGCAGCTCGGGGGCCGGATCCGGGGAGCTGTTTTTT.

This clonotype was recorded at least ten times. CDR3 residues: CSVGRQGVTYNEQFF. The CDR3 nucleotides read TGCAGCGTTGGAAGACAGGGAGTGACCTACAATGAGCAGTTCTTC. J is TRBJ2-1 and V is TRBV29-1, with 7 bases identical to TRBD1. The germline V gene has CDR1 SQVTM and CDR2 ANQGSEA. V shed 4 bases and J 2 bases; nucleotides not matched to a gene: 8. This CDR3 contains 15 residues.

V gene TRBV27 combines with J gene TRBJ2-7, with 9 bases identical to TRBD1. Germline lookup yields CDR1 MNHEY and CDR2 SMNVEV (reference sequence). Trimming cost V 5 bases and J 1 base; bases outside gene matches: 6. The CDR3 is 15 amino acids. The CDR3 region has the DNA TGTGCCAGCAGTGACCGGGACAGGGCGTCCTACGAGCAGTACTTC. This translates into CASSDRDRASYEQYF.

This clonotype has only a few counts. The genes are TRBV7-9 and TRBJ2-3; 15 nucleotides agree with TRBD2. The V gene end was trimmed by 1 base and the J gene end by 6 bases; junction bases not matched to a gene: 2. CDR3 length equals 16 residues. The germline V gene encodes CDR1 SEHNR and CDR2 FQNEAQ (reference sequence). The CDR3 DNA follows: TGTGCCAGCAGCTTAGGGGGACTAGCGGGAGGCGATACGCAGTATTTT. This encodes CASSLGGLAGGDTQYF.

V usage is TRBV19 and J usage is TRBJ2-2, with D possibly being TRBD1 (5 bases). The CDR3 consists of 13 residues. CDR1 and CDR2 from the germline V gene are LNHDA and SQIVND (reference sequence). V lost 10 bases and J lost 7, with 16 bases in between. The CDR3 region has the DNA TGTGCCACCTTGACAGCCCCTGGCGGGGAGCTGTTTTTT. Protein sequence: CATLTAPGGELFF.

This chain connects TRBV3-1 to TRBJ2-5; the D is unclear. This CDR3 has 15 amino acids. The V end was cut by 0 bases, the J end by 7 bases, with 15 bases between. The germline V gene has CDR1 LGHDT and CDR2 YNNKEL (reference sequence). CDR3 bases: TGTGCCAGCAGCCAAGACCGAAATAGACGTGGGACCCAGTACTTC. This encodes CASSQDRNRRGTQYF.

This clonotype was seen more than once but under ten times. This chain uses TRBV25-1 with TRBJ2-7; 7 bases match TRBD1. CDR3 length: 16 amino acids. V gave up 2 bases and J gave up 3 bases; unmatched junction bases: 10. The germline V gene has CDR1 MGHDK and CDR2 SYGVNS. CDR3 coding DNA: TGTGCCAGCAGTGAAGAGTTCTCCGGGACAGACTACGAGCAGTACTTC. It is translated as CASSEEFSGTDYEQYF.

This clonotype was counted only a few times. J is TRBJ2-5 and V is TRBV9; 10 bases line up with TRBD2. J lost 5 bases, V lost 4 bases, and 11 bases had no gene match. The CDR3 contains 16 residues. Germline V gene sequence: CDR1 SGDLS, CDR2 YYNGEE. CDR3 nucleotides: TGTGCCAGCAGCCCCTGGACTAGCGGTGGTTTGGAGACCCAGTACTTC. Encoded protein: CASSPWTSGGLETQYF.

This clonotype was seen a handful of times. CDR3 loop: CASSFGLGNTGELFF. Written as DNA, the CDR3 is TGTGCCAGCAGTTTCGGACTAGGGAACACCGGGGAGCTGTTTTTT. The chain combines TRBV12-3 or TRBV12-4 with TRBJ2-2; 7 nucleotides agree with TRBD2. With V trimmed by 3 bases and J by 1 base, 2 bases remained unmatched. This CDR3 spans 15 amino acids.

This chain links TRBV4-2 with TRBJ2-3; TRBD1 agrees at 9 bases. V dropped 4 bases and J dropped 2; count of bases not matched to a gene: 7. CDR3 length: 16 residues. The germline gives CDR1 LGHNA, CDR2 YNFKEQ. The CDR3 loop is CASSPLGTGITDTQYF. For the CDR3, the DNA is TGTGCCAGCAGCCCCTTGGGGACAGGGATCACAGATACGCAGTATTTT.

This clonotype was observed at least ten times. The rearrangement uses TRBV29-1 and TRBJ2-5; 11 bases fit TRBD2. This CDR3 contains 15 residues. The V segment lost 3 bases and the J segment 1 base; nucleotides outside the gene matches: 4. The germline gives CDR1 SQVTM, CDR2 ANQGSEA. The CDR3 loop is CSVEGGLAVQETQYF. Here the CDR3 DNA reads TGCAGCGTTGAGGGGGGACTAGCGGTCCAAGAGACCCAGTACTTC.

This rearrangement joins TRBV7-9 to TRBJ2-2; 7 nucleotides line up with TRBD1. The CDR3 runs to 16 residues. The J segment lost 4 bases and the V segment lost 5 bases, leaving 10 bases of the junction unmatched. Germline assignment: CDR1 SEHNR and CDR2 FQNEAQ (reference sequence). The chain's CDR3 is CASSTLPGQITGELFF. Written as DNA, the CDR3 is TGTGCCAGCAGCACCCTTCCGGGACAGATCACCGGGGAGCTGTTTTTT. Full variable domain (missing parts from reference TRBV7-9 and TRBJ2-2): DTGVSQNPRHKITKRGQNVTFRCDPISEHNRLYWYRQTLGQGPEFLTYFQNEAQLEKSRLLSDRFSAERPKGSFSTLEIQRTEQGDSAMYLCASSTLPGQITGELFFGEGSRLTVL.

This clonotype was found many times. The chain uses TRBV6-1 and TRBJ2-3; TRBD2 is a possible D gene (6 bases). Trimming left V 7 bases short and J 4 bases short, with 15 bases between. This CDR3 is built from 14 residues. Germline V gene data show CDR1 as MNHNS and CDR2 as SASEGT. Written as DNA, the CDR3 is TGTGCCAGCAATAGCGGACTAAGTCCAGATACGCAGTATTTT. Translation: CASNSGLSPDTQYF.

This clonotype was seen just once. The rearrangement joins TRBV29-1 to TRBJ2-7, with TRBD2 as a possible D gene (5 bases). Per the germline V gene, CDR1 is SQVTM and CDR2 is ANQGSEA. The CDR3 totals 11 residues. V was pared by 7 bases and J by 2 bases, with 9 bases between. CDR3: CSGGLTYEQYF. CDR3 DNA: TGCAGCGGAGGACTTACCTACGAGCAGTACTTC.

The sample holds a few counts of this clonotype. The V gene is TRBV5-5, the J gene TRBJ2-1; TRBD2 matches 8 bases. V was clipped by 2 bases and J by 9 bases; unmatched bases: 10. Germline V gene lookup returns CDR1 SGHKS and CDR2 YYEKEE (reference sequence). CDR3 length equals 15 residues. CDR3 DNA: TGTGCCAGCAGCTTAACCGGGACTAGGGGTCTTGAGCAGTTCTTC. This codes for CASSLTGTRGLEQFF.

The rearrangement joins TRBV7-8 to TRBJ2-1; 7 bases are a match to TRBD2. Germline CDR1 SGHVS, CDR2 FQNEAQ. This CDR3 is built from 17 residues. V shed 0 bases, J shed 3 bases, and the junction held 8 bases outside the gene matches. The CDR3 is CASSLALTRDYYNEQFF. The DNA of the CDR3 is TGTGCCAGCAGCTTAGCGCTAACACGGGACTACTACAATGAGCAGTTCTTC.

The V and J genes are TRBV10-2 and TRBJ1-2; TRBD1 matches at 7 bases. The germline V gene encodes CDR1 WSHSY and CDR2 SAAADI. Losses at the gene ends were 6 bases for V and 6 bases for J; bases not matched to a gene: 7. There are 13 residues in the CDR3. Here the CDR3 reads CASRGQAFNGYTF. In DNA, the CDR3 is TGCGCCAGCAGAGGACAGGCCTTCAATGGCTACACCTTC.

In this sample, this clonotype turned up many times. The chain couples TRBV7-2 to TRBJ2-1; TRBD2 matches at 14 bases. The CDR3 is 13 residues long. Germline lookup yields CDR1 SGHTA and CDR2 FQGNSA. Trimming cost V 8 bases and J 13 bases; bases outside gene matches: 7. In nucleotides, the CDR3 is TGTGCCAGCGAAGGGACTAGCGGGAGCGGACAGTTCTTC. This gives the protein CASEGTSGSGQFF.

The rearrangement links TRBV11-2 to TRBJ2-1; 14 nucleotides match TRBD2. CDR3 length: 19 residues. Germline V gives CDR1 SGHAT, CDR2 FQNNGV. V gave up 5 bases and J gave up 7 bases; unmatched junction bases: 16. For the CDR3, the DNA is TGTGCCAGCAGCCCCCGGGGACTAGCGGGAGATGCCGGAAGAAATGAGCAGTTCTTC. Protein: CASSPRGLAGDAGRNEQFF. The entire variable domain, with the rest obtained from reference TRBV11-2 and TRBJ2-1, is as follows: EAGVAQSPRYKIIEKRQSVAFWCNPISGHATLYWYQQILGQGPKLLIQFQNNGVVDDSQLPKDRFSAERLKGVDSTLKIQPAKLEDSAVYLCASSPRGLAGDAGRNEQFFGPGTRLTVL.

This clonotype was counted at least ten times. Here the CDR3 reads CASSRGSSYNEQFF. CDR3 nucleotides: TGTGCCAGCAGTAGAGGTAGCTCCTACAATGAGCAGTTCTTC. The genes are TRBV12-3 or TRBV12-4 and TRBJ2-1; D gene uncertain. Trimming took off 5 bases at V and 0 bases at J, with 8 bases between the two ends. The CDR3 has 14 residues.

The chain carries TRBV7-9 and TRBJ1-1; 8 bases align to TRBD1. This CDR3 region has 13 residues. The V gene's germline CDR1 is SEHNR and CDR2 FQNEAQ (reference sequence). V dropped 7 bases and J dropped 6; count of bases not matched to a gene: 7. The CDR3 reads CASTLTQGAEAFF. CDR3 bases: TGTGCCAGCACCCTGACACAGGGGGCTGAAGCTTTCTTT.